This T cell receptor (beta chain) is from a study of T cell responses to AZD1222 COVID-19 vaccine. Regarding the study as a whole: After two AZD1222 doses, spike-specific TCR breadth and depth rose versus day 0. Females made up more of the donors, who were largely white British, and clonal diversity may have come out too low. Among those given AZD1222, only six were seropositive at baseline.

The method was immunoSEQ multiplex PCR; TCRdb's version includes in-frame clones alone and lacks a portion of them. The sample has 100,000 to 150,000 clones, roughly 91% seen once. V trimming: 2 bases; J trimming: 1 base; junction bases outside the gene matches: 4. Germline V gives CDR1 MNHNS, CDR2 SASEGT. The CDR3 runs to 16 residues. This clone appeared once. The antigen is unknown. This sample comprised peripheral blood, obtained 28 days after the second AZD1222 dose. This chain links TRBV6-1 with TRBJ2-1; 8 bases align to TRBD1. The clonotype originates from an adult who received the AZD1222 COVID-19 vaccine. CDR3 loop: CASSEPRTGSYNEQFF. Written as DNA, the CDR3 is TGTGCCAGCAGTGAACCTCGGACAGGGTCCTACAATGAGCAGTTCTTC.